The table lists the clone carrying this T cell receptor (beta chain) with a few counts. The antigen remains undetermined. This sample stems from a study of response to subunit inactivated influenza vaccine. Overall study results and limits: A suggestion made by the authors is that each seasonal influenza vaccination recruits few new T cells.

TCRdb reprocessed the RT-PCR reads via MiXCR and lists one record per CDR3 protein. Found here are hundreds of thousands of distinct CDR3 sequences, 12% of them singletons; the top ten hold about a tenth. The sequenced sample was PBMCs from blood, obtained on the day of vaccination. This receptor was identified in a man aged 50 to 60 who received an inactivated influenza vaccine.

Written as DNA, the CDR3 is TGTGCCAGCAGTCAGCGGGAGGCAAGCACAGATACGCAGTATTTT. Translating it yields CASSQREASTDTQYF. The rearrangement joins TRBV6-1 to TRBJ2-3; TRBD2 aligns across 9 bases. The CDR3 is made up of 15 amino acids. Germline assignment: CDR1 MNHNS and CDR2 SASEGT. After removal of 5 bases from V and 0 bases from J, the junction contained 3 bases not matched to a gene.